The rows below give T cell receptor beta chains drawn from one sample of a study of T cell repertoires in cytomegalovirus infection. Their antigens are not known. TCRdb recomputed calls from the reads with MiXCR, one row per CDR3 protein. The table lists some 320,000 distinct CDR3 sequences, about 29% of them singletons, with 15% to 25% in the top ten. The sequences come from cultured PBMCs, collected from culture after CMV antigen stimulation. Every receptor here comes from a human donor in good health (CMV status not recorded). Some clones in this sample may be carry-over from other donors' samples. Each CDR3 is given with its conserved first and last residue. Each record gives: J gene, D gene, clone size, V gene, CDR3 DNA, CDR3 protein. D genes are given only for firm matches. For some rows the clone size is stated as once, few or many, or as a class when expanded; others skip it.

J gene: TRBJ2-5
D gene: -
clone size: -
V gene: TRBV6-5
CDR3 DNA: TGTGCCAGCAGGCGCAAACCGGGACGGAACCAAGAGACCCAGTACTTC
CDR3 protein: CASRRKPGRNQETQYF

J gene: TRBJ1-2
D gene: TRBD1
clone size: few
V gene: TRBV10-3
CDR3 DNA: TGTGCCATCAGTGACCCGACAGGGGCCAACTATGGCTACACCTTC
CDR3 protein: CAISDPTGANYGYTF

J gene: TRBJ2-1
D gene: TRBD2
clone size: -
V gene: TRBV5-1
CDR3 DNA: TGCGCCAGCAGCTTGGATGGCGGGGGGCACAATGAGCAGTTCTTC
CDR3 protein: CASSLDGGGHNEQFF

J gene: TRBJ1-2
D gene: TRBD1
clone size: -
V gene: TRBV19
CDR3 DNA: TGTGCCAGTACTCGGGACAGGGGGGCCTATGGCTACACCTTC
CDR3 protein: CASTRDRGAYGYTF

J gene: TRBJ2-5
D gene: -
clone size: -
V gene: TRBV7-9
CDR3 DNA: TGTGCCAGCAGCTTCCTAGCGCACACACAAGAGACCCAGTACTTC
CDR3 protein: CASSFLAHTQETQYF

J gene: TRBJ2-1
D gene: TRBD2
clone size: few
V gene: TRBV24-1
CDR3 DNA: TGTGCCACCTCCGACGGGGGGGCCTCGAGGTACAATGAGCAGTTCTTC
CDR3 protein: CATSDGGASRYNEQFF

J gene: TRBJ1-5
D gene: -
clone size: -
V gene: TRBV2
CDR3 DNA: TGTGCCAGCAGTGGAAGTAGCAATCAGCCCCAGCATTTT
CDR3 protein: CASSGSSNQPQHF

J gene: TRBJ2-2
D gene: TRBD1
clone size: -
V gene: TRBV20-1
CDR3 DNA: TGCAGTGCTAGAGATCCCCTGACAGGGACCGGGGAGCTGTTTTTT
CDR3 protein: CSARDPLTGTGELFF

J gene: TRBJ2-7
D gene: -
clone size: -
V gene: TRBV7-9
CDR3 DNA: TGTGCCAGCAGCCACCGGACTGGACCCTACGAGCAGTACTTC
CDR3 protein: CASSHRTGPYEQYF

J gene: TRBJ1-6
D gene: -
clone size: many
V gene: TRBV7-2
CDR3 DNA: TGTGCCAGCAGCTTAAGGCAGGGTAATTCACCCCTCCACTTT
CDR3 protein: CASSLRQGNSPLHF

J gene: TRBJ2-3
D gene: TRBD2
clone size: many
V gene: TRBV6-1
CDR3 DNA: TGTGCCAGCAGGTTAGCGGGGGACACAGATACGCAGTATTTT
CDR3 protein: CASRLAGDTDTQYF

J gene: TRBJ1-1
D gene: TRBD1
clone size: -
V gene: TRBV7-9
CDR3 DNA: TGTGCCAGCAGCTCTTTCAGGGGGGCAACTGAAGCTTTCTTT
CDR3 protein: CASSSFRGATEAFF

J gene: TRBJ1-1
D gene: -
clone size: -
V gene: TRBV6-5
CDR3 DNA: TGTGCCAGCAGTTCCCAAGGGGGACTTGAAGCTTTCTTT
CDR3 protein: CASSSQGGLEAFF

J gene: TRBJ2-1
D gene: -
clone size: -
V gene: TRBV19
CDR3 DNA: TGTGCCAGTAGTACAGGATGGAATGAGCAGTTCTTC
CDR3 protein: CASSTGWNEQFF

J gene: TRBJ1-1
D gene: -
clone size: -
V gene: TRBV7-4
CDR3 DNA: TGTGCCAGCAGCCTAGCGCAGTTGAACACTGAAGCTTTCTTT
CDR3 protein: CASSLAQLNTEAFF

J gene: TRBJ1-5
D gene: -
clone size: -
V gene: TRBV7-9
CDR3 DNA: TGTGCCAGCAGCTTCGGATGGAATCAGCCCCAGCATTTT
CDR3 protein: CASSFGWNQPQHF

J gene: TRBJ2-7
D gene: -
clone size: few
V gene: TRBV2
CDR3 DNA: TGTGCCAGCAGTGAAGCGCCTCCCATCTGGTACGAGCAGTACTTC
CDR3 protein: CASSEAPPIWYEQYF

J gene: TRBJ1-1
D gene: -
clone size: medium-sized
V gene: TRBV11-2
CDR3 DNA: TGTGCCAGCAGCTTAAACTCTCGGGCAGGGAGAGGGGCTGAAGCTTTCTTT
CDR3 protein: CASSLNSRAGRGAEAFF

J gene: TRBJ2-1
D gene: TRBD2
clone size: few
V gene: TRBV4-2
CDR3 DNA: TGTGCCAGCAGCCAAGAACTAGCGGGCCTCTACAATGAGCAGTTCTTC
CDR3 protein: CASSQELAGLYNEQFF

J gene: TRBJ1-1
D gene: -
clone size: -
V gene: TRBV5-6
CDR3 DNA: TGTGCCAGCAGCTTAGAAATCCCAAACACTGAAGCTTTCTTT
CDR3 protein: CASSLEIPNTEAFF

J gene: TRBJ2-3
D gene: TRBD2
clone size: -
V gene: TRBV2
CDR3 DNA: TGTGCCAGCGGCGCCGGGAGGTACACAGATACGCAGTATTTT
CDR3 protein: CASGAGRYTDTQYF

J gene: TRBJ2-1
D gene: TRBD2
clone size: many
V gene: TRBV7-9
CDR3 DNA: TGTGCCAGCAGCTTAGCGGGAGGGCCTTTAATCAATGAGCAGTTCTTC
CDR3 protein: CASSLAGGPLINEQFF

J gene: TRBJ2-3
D gene: -
clone size: -
V gene: TRBV7-6
CDR3 DNA: TGTGCCAGCAGCTTGACGGGTAGCAGCACAGATACGCAGTATTTT
CDR3 protein: CASSLTGSSTDTQYF

J gene: TRBJ2-7
D gene: -
clone size: -
V gene: TRBV18
CDR3 DNA: TGTGCCAGCTCACCACCTGTCGCCTACGAGCAGTACTTC
CDR3 protein: CASSPPVAYEQYF